This T cell receptor (beta chain) was captured by sequencing in a study of T cell repertoires in cytomegalovirus infection. TCRdb used MiXCR to reprocess the reads, holding one entry per CDR3 protein. This sample has 250,000 to 300,000 distinct CDR3 sequences; roughly 25% occur once, and the top ten carry approximately 13%. The sample holds many counts of this clonotype. V was cut by 5 bases and J by 5 bases, with 23 bases left in between. Germline assignment: CDR1 SGHTA and CDR2 FQGNSA. The length of the CDR3 is 17 residues. Sequenced: PBMCs. The genes are TRBV7-2 and TRBJ2-3, with D perhaps being TRBD1 or TRBD2 (6 bases each). The receptor was derived from a human donor in good health (CMV status not recorded). Some clones in this sample may be carry-over from other donors' samples. The CDR3 reads CASSPLLIGGLKDTQYF. The CDR3 nucleotides are TGTGCCAGCAGCCCTCTTTTAATTGGGGGGCTGAAAGATACGCAGTATTTT. The full variable domain, completed using reference TRBV7-2 and TRBJ2-3, is GAGVSQSPSNKVTEKGKDVELRCDPISGHTALYWYRQSLGQGLEFLIYFQGNSAPDKSGLPSDRFSAERTGGSVSTLTIQRTQQEDSAVYLCASSPLLIGGLKDTQYFGPGTRLTVL.